The clone carrying this T cell receptor (beta chain) was seen only a few times. Its antigen is unidentified. Germline trimming cut 4 bases from V and 4 bases from J; bases unmatched to any gene: 5. Per germline, CDR1 KGHDR and CDR2 SFDVKD. This CDR3 comprises 16 residues. This sample stems from a study of T cell repertoires in cytomegalovirus infection. General study results and limits: Clonotype analysis showed dominance of the ex vivo response by HLA-C-restricted CMV-specific TCR beta clonotypes.

TCRdb re-called the reads through MiXCR, storing one row per CDR3 protein. The sample carries approximately 700,000 distinct CDR3 sequences, approximately 40% recorded once. This sequence was found in a human donor in good health (CMV status not recorded). Some clones in this sample may be carry-over from other donors' samples. Input material: PBMCs. The chain combines TRBV24-1 with TRBJ1-5; 11 nucleotides line up with TRBD1. The CDR3 DNA reads TGTGCCACCAGTGACGGCGGACAGGGGGCGAATCAGCCCCAGCATTTT. Translated: CATSDGGQGANQPQHF.